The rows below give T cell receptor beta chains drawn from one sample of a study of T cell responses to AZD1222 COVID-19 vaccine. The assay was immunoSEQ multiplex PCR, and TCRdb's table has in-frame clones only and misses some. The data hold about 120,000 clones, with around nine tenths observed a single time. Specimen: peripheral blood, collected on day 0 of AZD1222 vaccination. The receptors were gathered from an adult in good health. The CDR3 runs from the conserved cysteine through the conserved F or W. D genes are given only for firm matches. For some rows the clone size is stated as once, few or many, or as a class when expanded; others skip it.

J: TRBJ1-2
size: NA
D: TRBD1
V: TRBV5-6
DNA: TGTGCCAGCAGCCGGGACCGGGGGGACAGCACCTATGGCTACACCTTC
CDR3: CASSRDRGDSTYGYTF

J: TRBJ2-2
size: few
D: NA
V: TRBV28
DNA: TGTGCCAGCAGTTCAGGGCTTGGTGGCAACACCGGGGAGCTGTTTTTT
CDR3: CASSSGLGGNTGELFF

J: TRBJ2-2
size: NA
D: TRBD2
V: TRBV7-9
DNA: TGTGCCAGCAGCCGCACTAGCGGGTCTAACACCGGGGAGCTGTTTTTT
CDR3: CASSRTSGSNTGELFF

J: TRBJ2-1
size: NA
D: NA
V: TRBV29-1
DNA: TGCAGCGTTGCGGACTTTCGGAACAATGAGCAGTTCTTC
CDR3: CSVADFRNNEQFF

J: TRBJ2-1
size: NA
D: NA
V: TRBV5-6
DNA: TGTGCCAGCAGCTTGCCGCGGGATGAGCAGTTCTTC
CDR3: CASSLPRDEQFF

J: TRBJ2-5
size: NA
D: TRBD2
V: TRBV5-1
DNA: TGCGCCAGCAGCGTGGCGGGGGTACAAGAGACCCAGTACTTC
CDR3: CASSVAGVQETQYF

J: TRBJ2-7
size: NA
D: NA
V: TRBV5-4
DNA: TGTGCCAGCAGCTTACCGGGACTCAGCTCCTACGAGCAGTACTTC
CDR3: CASSLPGLSSYEQYF

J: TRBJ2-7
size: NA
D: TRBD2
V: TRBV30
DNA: TGTGCCTGGAGTACGAATCACCCCAGACAGGGGCCGGGACTAGCGGGGGGGGCTCACTACGAGCAGTACTTC
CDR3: CAWSTNHPRQGPGLAGGAHYEQYF

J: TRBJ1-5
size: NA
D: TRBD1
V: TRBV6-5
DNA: TGTGCCACCTCAAACAGGGGGCGCGATCAGCCCCAGCATTTT
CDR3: CATSNRGRDQPQHF

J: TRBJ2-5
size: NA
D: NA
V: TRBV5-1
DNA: TGCGCCAGCAGCAAGCAGGGGGGCCAAGAGACCCAGTACTTC
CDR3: CASSKQGGQETQYF

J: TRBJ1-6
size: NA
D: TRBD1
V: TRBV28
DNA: TGTGCCAGCAGACTGGACAGGGGAGGTATTCACCTCCACTTT
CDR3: CASRLDRGGIHLHF

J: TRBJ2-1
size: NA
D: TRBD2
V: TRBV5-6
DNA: TGTGCCAGCAGCAAGGGTAGCGGGAGCCCTAACAATGAGCAGTTCTTC
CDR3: CASSKGSGSPNNEQFF

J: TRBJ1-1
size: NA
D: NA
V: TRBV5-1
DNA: TGCGCCAGCAGCTCCGGGGGCGGCACTGAAGCTTTCTTT
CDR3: CASSSGGGTEAFF

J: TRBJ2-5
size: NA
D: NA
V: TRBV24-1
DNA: TGTGCCACCAGTGACCGGTACCAAGAGACCCAGTACTTC
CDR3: CATSDRYQETQYF

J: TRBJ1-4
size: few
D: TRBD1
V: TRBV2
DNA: TGTGCCAGCAGTAACCGACAGGGCGGTAATGAAAAACTGTTTTTT
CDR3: CASSNRQGGNEKLFF

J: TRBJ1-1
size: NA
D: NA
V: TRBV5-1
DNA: TGCGCCAGCAGCTTGGCCGGGAACACTGAAGCTTTCTTT
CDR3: CASSLAGNTEAFF

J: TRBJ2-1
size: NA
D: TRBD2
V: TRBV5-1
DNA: TGCGCCAGCAGCTCGGGACTAGCGACTTACAATGAGCAGTTCTTC
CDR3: CASSSGLATYNEQFF

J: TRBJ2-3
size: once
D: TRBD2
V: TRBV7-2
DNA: TGTGCCAGCAGCTCCCGGGGGGGGGATACGCAGTATTTT
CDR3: CASSSRGGDTQYF

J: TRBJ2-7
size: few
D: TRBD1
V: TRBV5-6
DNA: TGTGCCAGCAGCGCCGGGGACAGGGCATGGCGCGAGCAGTACTTC
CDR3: CASSAGDRAWREQYF

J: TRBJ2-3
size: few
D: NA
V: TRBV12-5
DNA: TGTGCTAGTGGTTCCACAGGTGGAGGGCGCCGGCAGTATTTT
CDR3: CASGSTGGGRRQYF

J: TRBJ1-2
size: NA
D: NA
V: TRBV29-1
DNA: TGCAGCGCGGGAGGCAGATTCGGCTATGGCTACACCTTC
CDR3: CSAGGRFGYGYTF

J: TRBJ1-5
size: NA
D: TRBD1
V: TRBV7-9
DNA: TGTGCCAGCAGCTTGGACAGGGCAGGACAGCCCCAGCATTTT
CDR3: CASSLDRAGQPQHF

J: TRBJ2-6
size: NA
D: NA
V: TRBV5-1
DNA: TGCGCCAGCAGCCCCCAGAAGACTGGGGCCAACGTCCTGACTTTC
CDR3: CASSPQKTGANVLTF

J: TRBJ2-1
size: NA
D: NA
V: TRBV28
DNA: TGTGCCAGCAGGGGCAGCTCCTACAATGAGCAGTTCTTC
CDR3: CASRGSSYNEQFF

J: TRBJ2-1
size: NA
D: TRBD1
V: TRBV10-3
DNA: TGTGCCACCGCGGGACAGGGAGTGAATGAGCAGTTCTTC
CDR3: CATAGQGVNEQFF

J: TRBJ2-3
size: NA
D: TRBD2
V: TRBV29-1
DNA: TGCAGAGAACCAGGGACTAGCGGGACATTCACAGATACGCAGTATTTT
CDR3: CREPGTSGTFTDTQYF

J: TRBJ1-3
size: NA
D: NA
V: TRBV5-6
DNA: TGTGCCAGCAGCTTAGGGGGTGACGTCCGGCCTGGAAACACCATATATTTT
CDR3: CASSLGGDVRPGNTIYF

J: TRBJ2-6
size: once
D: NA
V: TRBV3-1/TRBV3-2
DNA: TGTGCCAGCAGCCAAGGGGGCGGAGGAGGGGCCAACGTCCTGACTTTC
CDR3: CASSQGGGGGANVLTF

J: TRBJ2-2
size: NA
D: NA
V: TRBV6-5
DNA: TGTGCCAGCAGTTCCCCTTCGAGGACCGGGGAGCTGTTTTTT
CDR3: CASSSPSRTGELFF

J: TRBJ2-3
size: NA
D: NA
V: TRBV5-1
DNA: TGCGCCAGCAGGCAGCAGGGTATTGTGACAGATACGCAGTATTTT
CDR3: CASRQQGIVTDTQYF

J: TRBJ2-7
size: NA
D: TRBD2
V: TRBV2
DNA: TGTGCCAGCAGTTCGATGGGAGGGGAGTACGAGCAGTACTTC
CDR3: CASSSMGGEYEQYF

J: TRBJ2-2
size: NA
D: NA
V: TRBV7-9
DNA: TGTGCCAGCAGCTTTAGGGCAGGGAACACCGGGGAGCTGTTTTTT
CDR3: CASSFRAGNTGELFF

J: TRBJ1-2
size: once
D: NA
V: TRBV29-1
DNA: TGCAGCGCCCGATCGGACCTACTGGGCTATGGCTACACCTTC
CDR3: CSARSDLLGYGYTF

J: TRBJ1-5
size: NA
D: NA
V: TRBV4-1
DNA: TGCGCCAGCAGCCAAGGGGGAGGCCAACTTAGCAATCAGCCCCAGCATTTT
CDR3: CASSQGGGQLSNQPQHF

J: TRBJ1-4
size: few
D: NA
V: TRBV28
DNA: TGTGCCAGCAGCGATCTGGGACGTCTGAGTGAAAAACTGTTTTTT
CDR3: CASSDLGRLSEKLFF

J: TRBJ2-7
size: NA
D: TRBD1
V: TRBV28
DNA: TGTGCCAGCAGTCCTAGACAGGGTCCCTACGAGCAGTACTTC
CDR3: CASSPRQGPYEQYF

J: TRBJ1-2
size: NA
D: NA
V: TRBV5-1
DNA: TGCGCCAGCAGCTTGGGGCAGTCGGTGGGCTATGGCTACACCTTC
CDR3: CASSLGQSVGYGYTF

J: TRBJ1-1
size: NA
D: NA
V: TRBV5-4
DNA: TGTGCCAGCAGCCCGGTTCGGGGGGCTGAAGCTTTCTTT
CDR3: CASSPVRGAEAFF

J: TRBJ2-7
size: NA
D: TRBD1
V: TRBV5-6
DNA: TGTGCCAGCAGCGGCTGGGGACAGGGATTCCACGAGCAGTACTTC
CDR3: CASSGWGQGFHEQYF

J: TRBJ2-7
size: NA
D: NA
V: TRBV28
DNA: TGTGCCAGCAGGGCCAGGGAACCCTACGAGCAGTACTTC
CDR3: CASRAREPYEQYF

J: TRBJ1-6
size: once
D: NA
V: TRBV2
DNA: TGTGCCAGCAAAAGGGAGGCGGATAATTCACCCCTCCACTTT
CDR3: CASKREADNSPLHF